What follows are 14 T cell receptor beta chains derived from one specimen sequenced in a study of cytomegalovirus exposure and HLA in healthy donors. Primers included in the PCR were 60 Vbeta and 13 Jbeta primers. Assay: immunoSEQ multiplex PCR; the TCRdb copy retains only in-frame clones and omits some. Of about 200,000 clones in the sample, roughly 84% were seen once. The sequencing sample was made of PBMCs. The receptors shown here come from a man in his forties or fifties in good health and CMV-seronegative.

The J gene is TRBJ2-1, the V gene TRBV19; no clear D. This CDR3 has 15 residues. V was shortened by 6 bases and J by 0 bases, with 12 bases between the two germline ends. Germline V gene lookup returns CDR1 LNHDA and CDR2 SQIVND (reference sequence). CDR3 DNA sequence: TGTGCCAGTAGCCATCACGGGTCCTCCTACAATGAGCAGTTCTTC. Protein: CASSHHGSSYNEQFF.

The rearrangement joins TRBV27 to TRBJ2-7, with D possibly matching TRBD1 (5 bases). V lost 6 bases and J 0 bases, leaving 9 bases between the germline ends. The CDR3 spans 13 residues. Per the germline V gene, CDR1 is MNHEY and CDR2 is SMNVEV (reference sequence). Here the CDR3 reads CASSSGNSYEQYF. The CDR3 DNA sequence: TGTGCCAGCAGCTCAGGGAACTCCTACGAGCAGTACTTC.

Note on this clone: Mismatch with germline at one junction end may stem from a read error. This chain links TRBV11-3 with TRBJ2-7, with D possibly matching TRBD1 (6 bases). The germline gives CDR1 SGHNT, CDR2 YENEEA. This CDR3 contains 16 residues. DNA of the CDR3: TGTGCCAGCAGCTTGGGGCAGACAGGACCCTCCGACGAGCAGTACTTC. It yields the protein CASSLGQTGPSDEQYF.

The chain combines TRBV28 with TRBJ1-4; no clear D. V was pared by 8 bases and J by 7 bases, with 11 bases between. In germline, CDR1 is MDHEN, CDR2 SYDVKM. The CDR3 is made up of 12 amino acids. CDR3 sequence (DNA): TGTGCCAGCTCTCTGGGGAGTGAAAAACTGTTTTTT. Its protein is CASSLGSEKLFF.

The chain combines TRBV10-3 with TRBJ2-3, with 7 bases fitting TRBD2. The CDR3 spans 15 residues. V was clipped by 8 bases and J by 2 bases; unmatched bases: 10. Germline CDR1 reads ENHRY; CDR2 reads SYGVKD. As DNA, the CDR3 is TGTGCCATCGCGGCTAGCGGATATTCCACAGATACGCAGTATTTT. The encoded protein is CAIAASGYSTDTQYF.

The CDR3 spells CASSPGGVLTNEKLFF. The CDR3, as DNA: TGTGCCAGCAGCCCCGGGGGGGTGTTAACTAATGAAAAACTGTTTTTT. This chain joins TRBV7-6 and TRBJ1-4; TRBD1 is a possible D gene (5 bases). CDR1 and CDR2 from the germline V gene are SGHVS and FNYEAQ. The CDR3 has 16 residues. Trimming shortened V by 5 bases and J by 1 base, and 14 bases separated the two germline ends.

The chain links TRBV5-1 to TRBJ2-7; 8 nucleotides match TRBD1. From germline, CDR1 is SGHRS and CDR2 YFSETQ. J lost 7 bases, V lost 6 bases, and 12 bases had no gene match. The CDR3 has 14 amino acids. The chain's CDR3 is CASTPGQGNQEQYF. Written as DNA, the CDR3 is TGCGCCAGCACCCCCGGACAGGGTAATCAAGAGCAGTACTTC.

Remarks on this clone: This sample includes further DNA sequences coding for the same CDR3. The rearrangement joins TRBV28 to TRBJ2-2; perhaps TRBD2 as D (5 bases). This CDR3 spans 14 amino acids. The germline V gene encodes CDR1 MDHEN and CDR2 SYDVKM. V shed 2 bases and J shed 1 base, with 5 bases lying between them. This CDR3 is CASSLAGNTGELFF. For the CDR3, the DNA is TGTGCCAGCAGTTTAGCGGGGAACACCGGGGAGCTGTTTTTT.

Regarding this clone: Mismatch with germline at one junction end may stem from a read error. The chain combines TRBV7-9 with TRBJ2-7; TRBD2 might be the D (5 bases). The V gene's germline CDR1 is SEHNR and CDR2 FQNEAQ (reference sequence). This CDR3 is built from 15 residues. For the CDR3, the DNA is TGTTCCAGCAGTGATAAGGACTTAAGCTCCTACGAGCAGTACTTC. Translating gives CSSSDKDLSSYEQYF.

V usage is TRBV7-3 and J usage is TRBJ2-2; D gene ambiguous. The length of the CDR3 is 13 residues. The V end lost 2 bases, the J end lost 3 bases, and 4 bases lay between the germline ends. The germline CDR1 and CDR2 sequences are SGHTA and FQGTGA. The CDR3 nucleotides read TGTGCCAGCAGCTTATCCTACACCGGGGAGCTGTTTTTT. It yields the protein CASSLSYTGELFF.

The chain uses TRBV4-2 and TRBJ2-5; TRBD2 aligns across 12 bases. The length of the CDR3 is 17 residues. CDR1 and CDR2 (germline): LGHNA, YNFKEQ. Unmatched junction bases numbered 10, after V lost 4 bases and J lost 4 bases. The CDR3 nucleotides read TGTGCCAGCAGCCGGACTGAGACTAGCGGGAGACCAGAGACCCAGTACTTC. Protein: CASSRTETSGRPETQYF.

This chain links TRBV5-1 with TRBJ2-3; tentative D call: TRBD2 (5 bases). Trimming took 2 bases from V and 3 from J, leaving 10 bases between them. The CDR3 has 14 amino acids. Germline lookup yields CDR1 SGHRS and CDR2 YFSETQ. CDR3 in amino acids: CASSFGLNTDTQYF. The CDR3 nucleotides read TGCGCCAGCAGCTTCGGACTCAATACAGATACGCAGTATTTT.

V gene TRBV7-2 combines with J gene TRBJ2-5, with D perhaps TRBD2 (5 bases). From germline, CDR1 is SGHTA and CDR2 FQGNSA. The CDR3 is 13 amino acids. V gave up 8 bases and J gave up 1 base, with 11 bases separating them. CDR3 sequence (DNA): TGTGCCAGCGAGCGGACGATCCAAGAGACCCAGTACTTC. This encodes CASERTIQETQYF.

The chain recombines TRBV5-1 with TRBJ2-3, with TRBD2 identical over 9 bases. J was trimmed by 5 bases and V by 1 base; bases with no gene match: 8. Germline V gives CDR1 SGHRS, CDR2 YFSETQ. The CDR3 consists of 16 residues. The chain's CDR3 is CASSLWASGNRDTQYF. In DNA form, the CDR3 reads TGCGCCAGCAGCTTGTGGGCTAGCGGGAACCGAGATACGCAGTATTTT.